The rows below give T cell receptor beta chains drawn from one sample of a study of shared clonotypes between healthy human individuals. This table comes from immunoSEQ multiplex PCR, and its TCRdb copy is limited to in-frame clones, with some not included. Of about 2.1 million clones in the sample, over 85% were seen once. The sample taken for sequencing was naive CD8+ T cells from PBMCs. These receptors were obtained from a man between 18 and 35 years old in good health. Some clones in this sample may be carry-over from other donors' samples. The CDR3 runs from the conserved cysteine through the conserved F or W. A D gene is named only where the DNA matches it firmly. Expanded clones are given a class, and other clones once, few, many or no size at all.

size | D | J | V | DNA | CDR3
. | . | TRBJ1-1 | TRBV10-3 | TGTGCCATCAGTGTGGAGGACAGTTGGACTGAAGCTTTCTTT | CAISVEDSWTEAFF
. | . | TRBJ1-1 | TRBV7-9 | TGTGCCAGCAGCTCTTCGGAGGCCACTGAAGCTTTCTTT | CASSSSEATEAFF
. | . | TRBJ2-1 | TRBV29-1 | TGCAGCGTTGAATACGGTCTAGCCGCGGGGACTTCCTACAATGAGCAGTTCTTC | CSVEYGLAAGTSYNEQFF
. | . | TRBJ1-4 | TRBV9 | TGTGCCAGCACCCCAGGGGACCATAATGAAAAACTGTTTTTT | CASTPGDHNEKLFF
. | . | TRBJ2-7 | TRBV2 | TGTGCCAGCAGTGACCCGACAGATCCCTTTAGGGACGAGCAGTACTTC | CASSDPTDPFRDEQYF
. | . | TRBJ1-5 | TRBV28 | TGTGCCAGCAGTCTGAGGGGAAGCAATCAGCCCCAGCATTTT | CASSLRGSNQPQHF
. | TRBD1 | TRBJ2-2 | TRBV13 | TGTGCCAGCAGACGCACAGGGGCCGGGGAGCTGTTTTTT | CASRRTGAGELFF
. | . | TRBJ2-1 | TRBV7-9 | TGTGCCAGCAGCCCTAATCTTGGTGGGAGGGACAGCTCCTACAATGAGCAGTTCTTC | CASSPNLGGRDSSYNEQFF
. | . | TRBJ2-7 | TRBV5-1 | TGCGCCAGCAGCAGGGACACGTTGAGCTCCTACGAGCAGTACTTC | CASSRDTLSSYEQYF
. | . | TRBJ1-3 | TRBV7-9 | TGTGCCAGCAGCCCTACTCTTGACAGGAGCTCTGGAAACACCATATATTTT | CASSPTLDRSSGNTIYF
. | . | TRBJ1-2 | TRBV7-9 | TGTGCCAGCAGCCTCACGGGAGGCTACACCTTC | CASSLTGGYTF
. | TRBD2 | TRBJ2-1 | TRBV9 | TGTGCCAGCAGCTCCCGACTAGCGGGAGGCAATGAGCAGTTCTTC | CASSSRLAGGNEQFF
. | . | TRBJ2-7 | TRBV6-5 | TGTGCCCCCCCGAGTCTGGGGTCAGCCTACGAGCAGTACTTC | CAPPSLGSAYEQYF
. | . | TRBJ2-5 | TRBV18 | TGTGCCAGCTCACCGGCATCCCCGGACGCCCCTGAAGAGACCCAGTACTTC | CASSPASPDAPEETQYF
. | . | TRBJ1-2 | TRBV19 | TGTGCCAGTAGTATAGAACAGGGAGTCGACTATGGCTACACCTTC | CASSIEQGVDYGYTF
. | TRBD2 | TRBJ2-7 | TRBV5-1 | TGCGCCAGCAGCCCTAGCGGGGGGGCCTACGAGCAGTACTTC | CASSPSGGAYEQYF
. | TRBD2 | TRBJ2-6 | TRBV7-9 | TGTGCCAGCAGCCCGGGCGCGGGGGCTGGGGCCAACGTCCTGACTTTC | CASSPGAGAGANVLTF
. | . | TRBJ2-1 | TRBV15 | TGTGCCACCAGCAGAGACGGTGACCAAACCGATGAGCAGTTCTTC | CATSRDGDQTDEQFF
. | . | TRBJ2-7 | TRBV5-1 | TGCGCCAGCAGCTTGGGACCCCCGGAGGGACCCAACGAGCAGTACTTC | CASSLGPPEGPNEQYF
. | TRBD1 | TRBJ1-2 | TRBV27 | TGTGCCAGCAGTCCCGGGGAGTATCCCGGACAGGCTAACTATGGCTACACCTTC | CASSPGEYPGQANYGYTF
. | . | TRBJ2-7 | TRBV7-9 | TGTGCCAGCAGCTCTACAGATACCGAGCAGTACTTC | CASSSTDTEQYF
. | . | TRBJ1-2 | TRBV29-1 | TGCAGCGTGCCGGACAATGATAACTATGGCTACACCTTC | CSVPDNDNYGYTF
. | TRBD2 | TRBJ2-5 | TRBV6-5 | TGTGCCAGCAGTTTGTCGGGACTAGCAGGAGAGACCCAGTACTTC | CASSLSGLAGETQYF
. | TRBD1 | TRBJ1-1 | TRBV19 | TGTGCCAGTAGTGTTTCCCCCGGGACAGCAAATGAAGCTTTCTTT | CASSVSPGTANEAFF
. | . | TRBJ1-1 | TRBV2 | TGTGCCAGCAGTGAAGCGGCCAGGAACGACGAAGCTTTCTTT | CASSEAARNDEAFF
. | . | TRBJ2-7 | TRBV28 | TGTGCCAGCAGCCCTGGGCCATTCTACGAGCAGTACTTC | CASSPGPFYEQYF
once | . | TRBJ2-7 | TRBV4-3 | TGCGCCAGCAGCCAGGATAATAACTACGAGCAGTACTTC | CASSQDNNYEQYF
. | TRBD2 | TRBJ2-7 | TRBV27 | TGTGCCAGCAGTTTGTCCCCGGGCGCGGGAGCCTACGAGCAGTACTTC | CASSLSPGAGAYEQYF
. | . | TRBJ2-5 | TRBV27 | TGTGCCAGCAGTTTGGGAAGGGGGGCGGCCCACCAAGAGACCCAGTACTTC | CASSLGRGAAHQETQYF
. | TRBD2 | TRBJ2-3 | TRBV5-4 | TGTGCCAGCAGCGATCTAGCGGTACGCACAGATACGCAGTATTTT | CASSDLAVRTDTQYF
. | . | TRBJ2-6 | TRBV29-1 | TGCAGCGTTGGAACCAGACGCTCTGGGGCCAACGTCCTGACTTTC | CSVGTRRSGANVLTF
. | . | TRBJ2-2 | TRBV19 | TGTGCCAGTCGCCCCACCGGGGGGGAGCTGTTTTTT | CASRPTGGELFF
. | . | TRBJ2-7 | TRBV9 | TGTGCCAGCAGCGTAGGGGGGGAGAGCTCCTACGAGCAGTACTTC | CASSVGGESSYEQYF
once | TRBD2 | TRBJ2-7 | TRBV4-1 | TGCGCCAGCAGCCAAATCGGGCTAGCGGGAGGGGTCGAGCAGTACTTC | CASSQIGLAGGVEQYF
. | TRBD1 | TRBJ2-7 | TRBV2 | TGTGCCAGCAGTTGGGACAGGGGGCTTGGTGTTGACTCCTACGAGCAGTACTTC | CASSWDRGLGVDSYEQYF
. | . | TRBJ2-7 | TRBV28 | TGTGCCAGCAGTTTAGCAGGGCGGATCTACGAGCAGTACTTC | CASSLAGRIYEQYF
. | . | TRBJ1-6 | TRBV2 | TGTGCCAGCAGTGTTTTCGGCCGGGAATCACCCCTCCACTTT | CASSVFGRESPLHF
. | . | TRBJ2-5 | TRBV5-6 | TGTGCCAGCAGCTTGGTGTCATACCAAGAGACCCAGTACTTC | CASSLVSYQETQYF
. | . | TRBJ2-3 | TRBV7-2 | TGTGCCAGCAGCTTAACAGGGATAGTCCCAGATACGCAGTATTTT | CASSLTGIVPDTQYF
. | . | TRBJ2-7 | TRBV27 | TGTGCCAGCAGTTTCAGTTTTCCGGGCGAGCAGTACTTC | CASSFSFPGEQYF
. | TRBD2 | TRBJ2-7 | TRBV5-5 | TGTGCCAGCAGCCTGACTAGCGGGAGAGTGCACGAGCAGTACTTC | CASSLTSGRVHEQYF
once | . | TRBJ1-2 | TRBV29-1 | TGCAGCGTGAGGCCCGACGTCTATGGCTACACCTTC | CSVRPDVYGYTF
. | . | TRBJ1-1 | TRBV13 | TGTGCCAGCAGCTCCCATCGCCGGGGTACTGAAGCTTTCTTT | CASSSHRRGTEAFF
. | TRBD1 | TRBJ1-1 | TRBV5-1 | TGCGCCAGCAGCTCCGTTATTCTTACCGGAGCGGGACAGGGGGATAACACTGAAGCTTTCTTT | CASSSVILTGAGQGDNTEAFF
. | TRBD1 | TRBJ2-7 | TRBV30 | TGTGCCTGGAGTGTACAGGGGTATAACTACGAGCAGTACTTC | CAWSVQGYNYEQYF
once | TRBD2 | TRBJ2-3 | TRBV7-9 | TGTGCCTCTAGCGGGAGGTTGACAGATACGCAGTATTTT | CASSGRLTDTQYF